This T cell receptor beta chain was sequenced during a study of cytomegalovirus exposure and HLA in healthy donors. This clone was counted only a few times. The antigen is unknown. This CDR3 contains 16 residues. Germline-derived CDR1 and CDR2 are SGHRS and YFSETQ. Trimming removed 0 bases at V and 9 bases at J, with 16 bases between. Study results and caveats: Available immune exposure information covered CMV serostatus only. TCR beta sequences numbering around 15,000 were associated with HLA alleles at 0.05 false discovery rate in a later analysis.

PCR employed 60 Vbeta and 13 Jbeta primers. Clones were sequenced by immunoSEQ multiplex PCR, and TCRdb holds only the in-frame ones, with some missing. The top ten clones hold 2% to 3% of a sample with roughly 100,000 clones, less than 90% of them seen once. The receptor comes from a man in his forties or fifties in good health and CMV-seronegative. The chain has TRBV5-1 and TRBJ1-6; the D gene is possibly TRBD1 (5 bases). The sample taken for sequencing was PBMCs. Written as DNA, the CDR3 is TGCGCCAGCAGCTTGGAAGAACGGCAGGGAAGTTCACCCCTCCACTTT. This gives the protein CASSLEERQGSSPLHF. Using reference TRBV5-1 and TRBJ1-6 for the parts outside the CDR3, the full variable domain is KAGVTQTPRYLIKTRGQQVTLSCSPISGHRSVSWYQQTPGQGLQFLFEYFSETQRNKGNFPGRFSGRQFSNSRSEMNVSTLELGDSALYLCASSLEERQGSSPLHFGNGTRLTVT.